A selection of T cell receptor beta chains follows, all from one sample in a study of beta chain features in type 1 diabetes. Repertoires were generated with immunoSEQ multiplex PCR, while TCRdb's copy carries only in-frame clones and drops some. The sample has roughly 330,000 clones; roughly 9.6% are singletons. Input material: naive CD4+ T cells from blood. Receptor source: a woman between 25 and 40 years old in good health. Each CDR3 is given with its conserved first and last residue. Fields, in order: J gene, clone size, V gene, D gene, CDR3 DNA, CDR3 protein. The D gene is left open where the match is weak. Rows give clone size only sometimes, using once, few, many, or a class for an expanded clone.

j_call: TRBJ2-5; clone_size: few; v_call: TRBV18; d_call: TRBD2; cdr3_nt: TGTGCCAGCTCACAACTAGCGGGAGAAGAGACCCAGTACTTC; cdr3_aa: CASSQLAGEETQYF
j_call: TRBJ1-2; clone_size: few; v_call: TRBV4-1; d_call: TRBD1; cdr3_nt: TGCGCCAGCAGCCAACCGGGACAGCCTAACTATGGCTACACCTTC; cdr3_aa: CASSQPGQPNYGYTF
j_call: TRBJ1-1; clone_size: -; v_call: TRBV5-4; d_call: -; cdr3_nt: TGTGCCAGCAGCTTGGATGGCAGGGGCAACACTGAAGCTTTCTTT; cdr3_aa: CASSLDGRGNTEAFF
j_call: TRBJ2-2; clone_size: few; v_call: TRBV2; d_call: TRBD2; cdr3_nt: TGTGCCAGCAACCAAGCGGGAGCGACCACCGGGGAGCTGTTTTTT; cdr3_aa: CASNQAGATTGELFF
j_call: TRBJ2-7; clone_size: -; v_call: TRBV7-2; d_call: -; cdr3_nt: TGTGCCAGCAGCTTAGTGGCAGCGGATACCACCTACGAGCAGTACTTC; cdr3_aa: CASSLVAADTTYEQYF
j_call: TRBJ2-4; clone_size: few; v_call: TRBV6-5; d_call: -; cdr3_nt: TGTGCCAGCAGTCAGCCGGGGTGGGGCATTCAGTACTTC; cdr3_aa: CASSQPGWGIQYF
j_call: TRBJ1-1; clone_size: few; v_call: TRBV5-6; d_call: TRBD1; cdr3_nt: TGTGCCAGCAGCTTGGCCGGGACAGGGAACACTGAAGCTTTCTTT; cdr3_aa: CASSLAGTGNTEAFF
j_call: TRBJ2-3; clone_size: few; v_call: TRBV27; d_call: TRBD1; cdr3_nt: TGTGCCAGCAGTTCACCCCTGATCGCCGGGACAGGCACAGATACGCAGTATTTT; cdr3_aa: CASSSPLIAGTGTDTQYF
j_call: TRBJ1-1; clone_size: -; v_call: TRBV14; d_call: -; cdr3_nt: TGTGCCAGCAGCCAAGTACCAGGATCTGAAGCTTTCTTT; cdr3_aa: CASSQVPGSEAFF
j_call: TRBJ2-3; clone_size: few; v_call: TRBV9; d_call: -; cdr3_nt: TGTGCCAGCAGCGCAACCGGGTCGCACACAGATACGCAGTATTTT; cdr3_aa: CASSATGSHTDTQYF
j_call: TRBJ2-2; clone_size: -; v_call: TRBV9; d_call: -; cdr3_nt: TGTGCCAGCAGCGTAGCAGGGCCTAACACCGGGGAGCTGTTTTTT; cdr3_aa: CASSVAGPNTGELFF
j_call: TRBJ1-2; clone_size: few; v_call: TRBV14; d_call: -; cdr3_nt: TGTGCCAGCAGCCAGGAGAGGAGTAACTATGGCTACACCTTC; cdr3_aa: CASSQERSNYGYTF
j_call: TRBJ2-7; clone_size: -; v_call: TRBV5-1; d_call: TRBD2; cdr3_nt: TGCGCCAGCAGCAACGCTAGCGGGAGCTCCTACGAGCAGTACTTC; cdr3_aa: CASSNASGSSYEQYF
j_call: TRBJ2-3; clone_size: -; v_call: TRBV7-9; d_call: -; cdr3_nt: TGTGCCAGCAGCGGCGGTCAGGGGTCAGATACGCAGTATTTT; cdr3_aa: CASSGGQGSDTQYF
j_call: TRBJ2-3; clone_size: few; v_call: TRBV2; d_call: -; cdr3_nt: TGTGCCAGCAGTGCGGACTACAGCACAGATACGCAGTATTTT; cdr3_aa: CASSADYSTDTQYF
j_call: TRBJ2-7; clone_size: -; v_call: TRBV7-9; d_call: -; cdr3_nt: TGTGCCAGCAGCTTAAGCCAAAATTACGAGCAGTACTTC; cdr3_aa: CASSLSQNYEQYF
j_call: TRBJ2-3; clone_size: -; v_call: TRBV6-4; d_call: -; cdr3_nt: TGTGCCAGCAGTGACCCCGCGACAGATACGCAGTATTTT; cdr3_aa: CASSDPATDTQYF
j_call: TRBJ2-1; clone_size: few; v_call: TRBV9; d_call: TRBD1; cdr3_nt: TGTGCCAGCAGCGGGAACAGGGGCACCCTAAACAATGAGCAGTTCTTC; cdr3_aa: CASSGNRGTLNNEQFF
j_call: TRBJ1-5; clone_size: -; v_call: TRBV4-2; d_call: -; cdr3_nt: TGTGCCAGCAGCCAAGATGCGGGGGAGCGTCAGCCCCAGCATTTT; cdr3_aa: CASSQDAGERQPQHF
j_call: TRBJ1-2; clone_size: -; v_call: TRBV7-9; d_call: TRBD1; cdr3_nt: TGTGCCAGCAGCAAGGGACAGGGTAACTATGGCTACACCTTC; cdr3_aa: CASSKGQGNYGYTF
j_call: TRBJ2-1; clone_size: -; v_call: TRBV28; d_call: TRBD2; cdr3_nt: TGTGCCAGCACCTCTAGCGGGAGAAACGGCAATGAGCAGTTCTTC; cdr3_aa: CASTSSGRNGNEQFF
j_call: TRBJ2-7; clone_size: few; v_call: TRBV5-4; d_call: TRBD2; cdr3_nt: TGTGCCAGCAGCAACTCCGGGACTAGCGGTACCTACGAGCAGTACTTC; cdr3_aa: CASSNSGTSGTYEQYF
j_call: TRBJ1-1; clone_size: few; v_call: TRBV29-1; d_call: -; cdr3_nt: TGCAGCGTTGAGGGCATTACGAACACTGAAGCTTTCTTT; cdr3_aa: CSVEGITNTEAFF
j_call: TRBJ2-7; clone_size: -; v_call: TRBV7-9; d_call: -; cdr3_nt: TGTGCCAGCAGCTTTGTGGGGGGAACCTACGAGCAGTACTTC; cdr3_aa: CASSFVGGTYEQYF
j_call: TRBJ2-3; clone_size: -; v_call: TRBV4-2; d_call: -; cdr3_nt: TGTGCCAGCAGCCAAGCTTCTGCGGGACCCACAGATACGCAGTATTTT; cdr3_aa: CASSQASAGPTDTQYF
j_call: TRBJ1-2; clone_size: -; v_call: TRBV5-4; d_call: -; cdr3_nt: TGTGCCAGCAGCCAACCCCGGACAGCTGGCTACACCTTC; cdr3_aa: CASSQPRTAGYTF
j_call: TRBJ1-2; clone_size: -; v_call: TRBV30; d_call: TRBD1; cdr3_nt: TGTGCCTGGAGTGTACACGGGACAGGAAAAAGACTCTATGGCTACACCTTC; cdr3_aa: CAWSVHGTGKRLYGYTF
j_call: TRBJ2-4; clone_size: few; v_call: TRBV4-1; d_call: TRBD1; cdr3_nt: TGCGCCAGCAGCCACGAACAGGGGTTTGGCAAAAACATTCAGTACTTC; cdr3_aa: CASSHEQGFGKNIQYF
j_call: TRBJ2-2; clone_size: -; v_call: TRBV7-3; d_call: TRBD2; cdr3_nt: TGTGCCAGCAGCCCCTCCCTGGCGGGAGCCGGGGAGCTGTTTTTT; cdr3_aa: CASSPSLAGAGELFF
j_call: TRBJ2-5; clone_size: -; v_call: TRBV19; d_call: TRBD1; cdr3_nt: TGTGCCAGTAGTATCCTCGGACAGGGTGGTGAGACCCAGTACTTC; cdr3_aa: CASSILGQGGETQYF
j_call: TRBJ2-1; clone_size: -; v_call: TRBV7-2; d_call: -; cdr3_nt: TGTGCCAGCAGCTTAGAAGCGGGTGGCTATGAGCAGTTCTTC; cdr3_aa: CASSLEAGGYEQFF
j_call: TRBJ2-3; clone_size: -; v_call: TRBV10-3; d_call: -; cdr3_nt: TGTGCCATCAGTGAGTCGGAGGGAACAGATACGCAGTATTTT; cdr3_aa: CAISESEGTDTQYF
j_call: TRBJ2-1; clone_size: few; v_call: TRBV19; d_call: TRBD2; cdr3_nt: TGTGCCAGTACCAGACTAGCGGGAGGGCAACATGAGCAGTTCTTC; cdr3_aa: CASTRLAGGQHEQFF
j_call: TRBJ2-1; clone_size: few; v_call: TRBV7-3; d_call: TRBD2; cdr3_nt: TGTGCCAGCAGCTACCAATCTAGCGGGAATTACAATGAGCAGTTCTTC; cdr3_aa: CASSYQSSGNYNEQFF